This T cell receptor delta chain appears in the sequencing data of a study of DNA immune sequencing with unique molecular identifiers. V shed 3 bases, J shed 0 bases, and the junction held 8 bases outside the gene matches. Germline lookup yields CDR1 GEAIGNYY and CDR2 EKD. This CDR3 contains 17 residues. By share of the sample, this clone is medium-sized (0.01 to 0.1%). Its antigen is as yet unknown. This same CDR3 is encoded by further DNA sequences in the sample. A 32-plex genomic DNA assay used primers for all 8 TRDV and 4 TRDJ genes. In approximately 3 barcoding PCR cycles, molecules received a 12-nucleotide UMI, then adapter PCR followed. TCRdb re-called clones from the multiplex PCR reads using CATT. The sample yields 700 to 950 delta-chain clones, 3% to 3.5% seen once. General observations from the study: TRD diversity varied, with several healthy donors highly oligoclonal.

This sequence joins TRDV2 and TRDJ1; 11 nucleotides agree with TRDD3. This clonotype was sampled from a human donor in good health. The specimen was gamma-delta T cells from PBMCs. CDR3 nucleotides: TGTGCCTGTGACGACGTTCTGGGGGATACTGACACCGATAAACTCATCTTT. Translating it yields CACDDVLGDTDTDKLIF.